This T cell receptor (beta chain) was sequenced for a study of neurological immune-mediated disorders. Findings and caveats of the study: Subjects shared no identical expanded-clone CDR3 amino acid sequences, suggesting private TCR-beta repertoires in all groups.

Sorted libraries came from roughly 1 million CD4+ or CD8+ T cells. This clonotype was observed at least ten times. Its antigen is not identified. TCRdb reprocessed the 5' RACE reads with MiXCR, giving one entry per CDR3 protein. The data hold about 39,000 distinct CDR3 sequences, with 6.5% to 8.5% observed a single time. Material: CD4+ T cells from blood. The sequence derives from a man aged 50 to 59 in good health.

The CDR3 loop is CASSLDAWASNQPQHF. In DNA, the CDR3 is TGTGCCAGCAGTTTAGACGCCTGGGCTTCCAATCAGCCCCAGCATTTT. V and J are TRBV12-3 or TRBV12-4 and TRBJ1-5; D is ambiguous. The CDR3 covers 16 residues. The germline V and J ends were trimmed by 1 base and 3 bases, with 13 bases remaining between them.